This T cell receptor beta chain was observed in a study of blood T cell repertoires in COVID-19. Overall study context: Sources were T cells, B-cell-depleted T cells, or PBMCs; the material itself was cDNA or gDNA.

The data were produced by immunoSEQ multiplex PCR, yet TCRdb's version contains in-frame clones alone and is incomplete. The sample carries 95,000 to 130,000 clones, over 75% recorded once. V gave up 0 bases and J gave up 9 bases, with 6 bases separating them. This CDR3 region has 12 residues. The sequencing sample was made of peripheral blood. The chain is built from TRBV12-3 or TRBV12-4 and TRBJ2-1, with D hard to call. The TCR was taken from a human donor with active COVID-19. The donor label of this sample is uncertain. The DNA of the CDR3 is TGTGCCAGCAGTTTAGCGCTAGGTGAGCAGTTCTTC. It encodes CASSLALGEQFF.